The rows below give T cell receptor beta chains drawn from one sample of a study of cytomegalovirus exposure and HLA in healthy donors. Here immunoSEQ multiplex PCR was the method, and the copy in TCRdb shows in-frame clones only, minus some. The table lists some 140,000 clones, approximately 75% of them singletons, with over 2.5% in the top ten. The sequenced sample was PBMCs. These receptors were collected from a man younger than 30 in good health and CMV-seronegative. CDR3s include the opening cysteine and the closing phenylalanine or tryptophan. Fields, in order: clone size, J gene, V gene, D gene, CDR3 protein, CDR3 DNA. D genes are given only for firm matches. The size of a clone is reported for some rows only, either as once, few or many, or as a class for expanded clones.

NA,TRBJ2-5,TRBV5-1,TRBD1,CASRVGQGATQYF,TGCGCCAGCAGGGTTGGACAGGGGGCGACCCAGTACTTC
NA,TRBJ2-3,TRBV28,TRBD2,CASSYSGGYTDTQYF,TGTGCCAGCAGTTATAGCGGGGGGTACACAGATACGCAGTATTTT
NA,TRBJ2-6,TRBV7-8,NA,CASSLGGSGANGLTF,TGTGCCAGCAGCTTAGGTGGCTCTGGGGCCAACGGCCTGACTTTC
NA,TRBJ2-3,TRBV10-1,TRBD2,CASSEGSGARTETQYF,TGCGCCAGCAGTGAGGGTAGCGGGGCCAGAACTGAAACGCAGTATTTT
NA,TRBJ2-5,TRBV6-6,NA,CASSYGAGQETQYF,TGTGCCAGCAGTTACGGGGCAGGCCAAGAGACCCAGTACTTC
NA,TRBJ2-2,TRBV7-9,TRBD2,CASSAGLAGGLSAGELFF,TGTGCCAGCAGCGCGGGACTAGCGGGGGGGTTGTCGGCCGGGGAGCTGTTTTTT
NA,TRBJ1-1,TRBV18,NA,CASSPREESEAFF,TGTGCCAGCTCACCACGTGAGGAGTCTGAAGCTTTCTTT
NA,TRBJ1-6,TRBV7-2,TRBD1,CASSLSQGADSPLHF,TGTGCCAGCAGCTTAAGCCAGGGGGCAGATTCACCCCTCCACTTT
NA,TRBJ1-4,TRBV29-1,TRBD1,CSGGGGTGDEKLFF,TGCAGCGGGGGGGGTGGGACAGGGGATGAAAAACTGTTTTTT
NA,TRBJ2-7,TRBV27,NA,CASSPGSYEQYF,TGTGCCAGCAGTCCCGGGTCCTACGAGCAGTACTTC
few,TRBJ1-3,TRBV5-4,NA,CASSFGGAGNTIYF,TGTGCCAGCAGCTTCGGGGGGGCTGGAAACACCATATATTTT
NA,TRBJ1-1,TRBV14,NA,CASSQDWWGGAGNRDTEAFF,TGTGCCAGCAGCCAAGATTGGTGGGGGGGCGCGGGGAACCGGGACACTGAAGCTTTCTTT
NA,TRBJ1-5,TRBV7-6,NA,CASSQNREGQPQHF,TGTGCCAGCAGCCAAAACAGGGAGGGTCAGCCCCAGCATTTT
NA,TRBJ2-2,TRBV6-1,NA,CASNRGIAGELFF,TGTGCCAGCAACCGTGGCATCGCCGGGGAGCTGTTTTTT
NA,TRBJ2-1,TRBV7-6,TRBD1,CASSPTGGGSYNEQFF,TGTGCCAGCAGCCCGACAGGGGGGGGCTCCTACAATGAGCAGTTCTTC
NA,TRBJ1-2,TRBV4-1,NA,CASSQGATFLRTVNYGYTF,TGCGCCAGCAGCCAAGGAGCGACCTTCCTTAGGACAGTTAACTATGGCTACACCTTC
NA,TRBJ2-1,TRBV5-1,TRBD2,CASSLGTSGGNNEQFF,TGCGCCAGCAGCTTGGGGACTAGCGGGGGTAACAATGAGCAGTTCTTC
few,TRBJ1-6,TRBV19,NA,CASSRGPDVSPLHF,TGTGCCAGTAGTAGGGGCCCGGACGTTTCACCCCTCCACTTT
NA,TRBJ2-4,TRBV7-2,NA,CASSFSRGDNSQYF,TGTGCCAGCAGCTTTAGCAGGGGGGACAACAGTCAGTACTTC
NA,TRBJ2-2,TRBV4-3,TRBD1,CASSQLTGTGGGTGELFF,TGCGCCAGCAGCCAATTAACGGGGACAGGGGGAGGTACCGGGGAGCTGTTTTTT
few,TRBJ1-4,TRBV14,NA,CASSQGTLDSEFEKLFF,TGTGCCAGCAGCCAAGGGACTCTGGACAGTGAATTTGAAAAACTGTTTTTT
NA,TRBJ2-3,TRBV21-1,NA,CASRWIVWHGRVKGPSAYTQYF,TGTGCCAGCAGATGGATAGTTTGGCACGGGAGGGTTAAAGGCCCCTCAGCTTATACGCAGTATTTT
NA,TRBJ1-6,TRBV7-9,NA,CASSGEGSPLHF,TGTGCCAGCTCCGGGGAGGGATCACCCCTCCACTTT
NA,TRBJ1-1,TRBV30,NA,CAWSRGWSAEAFF,TGTGCCTGGAGTAGGGGGTGGAGCGCTGAAGCTTTCTTT
NA,TRBJ1-1,TRBV20-1,NA,CSADGETEAFF,TGCAGTGCCGATGGGGAGACTGAAGCTTTCTTT
NA,TRBJ1-5,TRBV4-1,NA,CASSSQGGDQPQHF,TGCGCCAGCAGCTCACAGGGAGGGGATCAGCCCCAGCATTTT
NA,TRBJ1-2,TRBV19,TRBD1,CASKGTGNYGYTF,TGTGCCAGTAAAGGGACAGGCAACTATGGCTACACCTTC
NA,TRBJ2-3,TRBV4-2,NA,CASSPSNPRGTDTQYF,TGTGCCAGCAGCCCGAGTAACCCCCGGGGCACAGATACGCAGTATTTT
NA,TRBJ2-6,TRBV4-1,NA,CASSPAPSSGANVLTF,TGCGCCAGCAGCCCCGCCCCCAGTTCTGGGGCCAACGTCCTGACTTTC
NA,TRBJ2-4,TRBV7-9,TRBD2,CASSLEGGGPKNIQYF,TGTGCCAGCAGCTTAGAAGGCGGGGGGCCCAAAAACATTCAGTACTTC
NA,TRBJ1-6,TRBV4-1,NA,CASSQEGVGSGLSPLHF,TGCGCCAGCAGCCAAGAAGGGGTGGGCAGTGGCCTTTCACCCCTCCACTTT
NA,TRBJ1-6,TRBV11-2,NA,CASSLAGVRGVSPLHF,TGTGCCAGCAGCTTAGCGGGGGTTCGGGGGGTTTCACCCCTCCACTTT
NA,TRBJ1-1,TRBV19,NA,CASNRGLLNTEAFF,TGTGCCAGTAACCGGGGACTCCTAAACACTGAAGCTTTCTTT
NA,TRBJ2-4,TRBV29-1,TRBD1,CSVEAPDRVRYF,TGCAGCGTTGAAGCCCCGGACAGGGTTCGGTACTTC
NA,TRBJ1-2,TRBV14,TRBD1,CASSQETGLGWRGYTF,TGTGCCAGCAGCCAAGAGACAGGGCTGGGTTGGCGGGGCTACACCTTC
NA,TRBJ2-7,TRBV7-9,TRBD2,CASSFISGGNEQYF,TGTGCCAGCAGCTTTATTAGCGGGGGGAACGAGCAGTACTTC
NA,TRBJ1-4,TRBV5-6,NA,CASSSRDIWGEKLFF,TGTGCCAGCAGCTCTCGGGACATTTGGGGTGAAAAACTGTTTTTT